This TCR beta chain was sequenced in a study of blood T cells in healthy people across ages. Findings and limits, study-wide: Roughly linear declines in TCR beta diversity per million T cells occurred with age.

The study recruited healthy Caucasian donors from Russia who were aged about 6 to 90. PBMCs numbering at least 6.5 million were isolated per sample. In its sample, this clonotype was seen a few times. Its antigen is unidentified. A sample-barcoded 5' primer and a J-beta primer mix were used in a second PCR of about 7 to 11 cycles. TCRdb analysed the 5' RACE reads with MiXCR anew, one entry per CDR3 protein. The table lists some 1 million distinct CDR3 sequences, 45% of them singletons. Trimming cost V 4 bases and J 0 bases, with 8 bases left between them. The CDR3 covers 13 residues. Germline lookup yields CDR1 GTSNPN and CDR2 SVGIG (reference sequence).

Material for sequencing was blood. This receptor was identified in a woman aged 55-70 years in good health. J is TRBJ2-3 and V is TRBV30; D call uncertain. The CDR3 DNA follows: TGTGCCTGGAATTGGCTGAGCACAGATACGCAGTATTTT. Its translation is CAWNWLSTDTQYF.